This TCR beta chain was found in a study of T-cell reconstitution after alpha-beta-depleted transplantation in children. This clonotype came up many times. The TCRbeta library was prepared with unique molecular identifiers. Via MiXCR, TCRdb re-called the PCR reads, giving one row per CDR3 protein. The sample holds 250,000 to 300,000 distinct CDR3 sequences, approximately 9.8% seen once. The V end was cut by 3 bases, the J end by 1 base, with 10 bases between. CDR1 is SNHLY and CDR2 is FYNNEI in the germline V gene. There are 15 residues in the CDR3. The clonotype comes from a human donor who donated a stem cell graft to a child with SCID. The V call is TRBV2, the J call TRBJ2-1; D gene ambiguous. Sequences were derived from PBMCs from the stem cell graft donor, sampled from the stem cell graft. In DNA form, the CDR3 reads TGTGCCAGCAGTGATCTTACGGAATCCTACAATGAGCAGTTCTTC. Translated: CASSDLTESYNEQFF.